This TCR beta chain was profiled in a study of blood T cell repertoires in COVID-19. Study-level background: The analysed material was cDNA or gDNA that came from T cells, B-cell-depleted T cells, or PBMCs.

This CDR3 is 11 amino acids long. The germline V and J ends were trimmed by 5 bases and 5 bases, with 9 bases remaining between them. Germline V CDR1 and CDR2: DFQATT, SNEGSKA (reference sequence). Here immunoSEQ multiplex PCR was the method, and the copy in TCRdb shows in-frame clones only, minus some. The data contain some 74,000 clones, around 83% of them seen just once; the ten biggest clones take up around 43%. V usage is TRBV20-1 and J usage is TRBJ1-1, with D possibly matching TRBD1 (5 bases). The sample taken for sequencing was peripheral blood. The receptor comes from a man older than 75 with acute or convalescent COVID-19. The CDR3: CSARGKTEAFF. Written as DNA, the CDR3 is TGCAGTGCTCGGGGGAAGACTGAAGCTTTCTTT.